This T cell receptor (beta chain) was captured in a study of human T cells and chemical hapten exposure. The CDR3 length is 13 residues. CDR1 and CDR2 from the germline V gene are SEHNR and FQNEAQ (reference sequence). Unmatched junction bases numbered 6, after V lost 5 bases and J lost 5 bases. Individual cDNA molecules (in the library) carried attached unique molecular identifiers. TCRdb reprocessed the RACE reads with MiXCR, giving one entry per CDR3 protein. Here the sample spans 65,000 to 95,000 distinct CDR3 sequences, about 8.6% being singletons. Documented time point: healthy volunteer bleed at 6 weeks. From whole blood left unfractionated, total RNA was extracted. This clonotype was seen at least ten times. What it binds is not known. Study-level findings and limits: TCRs whose frequency exceeded 1 in 1000 remained the same following DPC sensitization.

The rearrangement joins TRBV7-9 to TRBJ2-7, with 7 bases that match TRBD1. The sequence was obtained from a female donor in good health. Some clones in this sample may be carry-over from other donors' samples. Material for sequencing was whole blood. CDR3: CASSATGADEQYF. As DNA, the CDR3 is TGTGCCAGCAGCGCTACAGGGGCCGACGAGCAGTACTTC. Full variable domain (outside the CDR3, taken from reference TRBV7-9 and TRBJ2-7): DTGVSQNPRHKITKRGQNVTFRCDPISEHNRLYWYRQTLGQGPEFLTYFQNEAQLEKSRLLSDRFSAERPKGSFSTLEIQRTEQGDSAMYLCASSATGADEQYFGPGTRLTVT.